One and the same sample provided the 28 T cell receptor beta chains below, sequenced in a study of blood T cell repertoires in COVID-19. The assay was immunoSEQ multiplex PCR, and TCRdb's table has in-frame clones only and misses some. The sample has roughly 250,000 clones, approximately 85% seen once. Sequenced: PBMCs or T cells enriched from blood (not recorded which). These receptors all stem from a woman between 50 and 59 years old who had recovered from COVID-19.

The chain uses TRBV12-5 and TRBJ2-3; 10 bases are a match to TRBD1. CDR1 and CDR2 from the germline V gene are LGHNT and FRNRAP. The CDR3 is 15 amino acids. The V and J ends lost 5 bases and 2 bases, in that order; junction bases with no gene match: 4. The CDR3 region has the DNA TGTGCTAGTGGTCCCGGACAGGGGGACACAGATACGCAGTATTTT. This codes for CASGPGQGDTDTQYF.

The gene calls are TRBV5-4 and TRBJ2-2; 7 bases match TRBD1. With V trimmed by 5 bases and J by 4 bases, 8 bases remained unmatched. From germline, CDR1 is SGHNT and CDR2 YYREEE (reference sequence). This CDR3 has 15 amino acids. In DNA, the CDR3 is TGTGCCAGCAGTGAACAGGGGAAGCTCACCGGGGAGCTGTTTTTT. It yields the protein CASSEQGKLTGELFF.

The chain is built from TRBV7-9 and TRBJ2-3; TRBD1 aligns across 8 bases. J was trimmed by 6 bases and V by 1 base; bases with no gene match: 12. CDR1 is SEHNR, CDR2 FQNEAQ, per germline (reference sequence). The CDR3 is 17 residues long. This CDR3 is CASSLGTGISIRDTQYF. The CDR3 DNA reads TGTGCCAGCAGCTTAGGGACAGGGATTTCAATCAGGGATACGCAGTATTTT.

The count of this clone is one. The V gene is TRBV5-5, the J gene TRBJ1-6, with D maybe TRBD1 (5 bases). Germline lookup yields CDR1 SGHKS and CDR2 YYEKEE (reference sequence). Trimming left V 0 bases short and J 3 bases short, with 10 bases between. CDR3 size: 16 residues. The CDR3 spells CASSLGRQSYNSPLHF. The CDR3 DNA follows: TGTGCCAGCAGCTTGGGCCGACAGAGCTATAATTCACCCCTCCACTTT. The entire variable domain, with the rest obtained from reference TRBV5-5 and TRBJ1-6, is as follows: DAGVTQSPTHLIKTRGQQVTLRCSPISGHKSVSWYQQVLGQGPQFIFQYYEKEERGRGNFPDRFSARQFPNYSSELNVNALLLGDSALYLCASSLGRQSYNSPLHFGNGTRLTVT.

The rearrangement uses TRBV7-9 and TRBJ2-1; 9 bases agree with TRBD2. Per germline, CDR1 SEHNR and CDR2 FQNEAQ (reference sequence). This CDR3 is 15 amino acids long. With 5 bases clipped from V and 9 bases from J, the junction kept 11 bases outside the gene matches. For the CDR3, the DNA is TGTGCCAGCAGCCGAACCCCGCGGGGGGGTTTTGAGCAGTTCTTC. Residues: CASSRTPRGGFEQFF.

For this clone: The sample holds other DNA sequences that translate to the same CDR3. The chain joins TRBV20-1 to TRBJ2-1; D remains ambiguous. The V end lost 3 bases, the J end lost 4 bases, and 4 bases lay between the germline ends. This CDR3 spans 11 amino acids. Germline V gives CDR1 DFQATT, CDR2 SNEGSKA (reference sequence). CDR3: CSASRYNEQFF. The CDR3 nucleotides are TGCAGTGCTAGTCGGTACAATGAGCAGTTCTTC.

This chain joins TRBV25-1 and TRBJ1-2, with TRBD1 matching over 8 bases. In germline, CDR1 is MGHDK, CDR2 SYGVNS. V was clipped by 4 bases and J by 7 bases; unmatched bases: 5. The CDR3 has 13 residues. DNA of the CDR3: TGTGCCAGCAGTGCGCAGGGGGCGGGTGGCTACACCTTC. It yields the protein CASSAQGAGGYTF.

The CDR3 DNA follows: TGTGCCAGCGGGGACAGGGCCTCCAATTCACCCCTCCACTTT. Translated, it gives CASGDRASNSPLHF. The chain links TRBV25-1 to TRBJ1-6; 9 nucleotides line up with TRBD1. Trimming removed 8 bases from V and 7 bases from J; junction bases left unmatched: 6. CDR1 is MGHDK, CDR2 SYGVNS, per germline. The length of the CDR3 is 14 residues. The full variable domain, its missing parts supplied by reference TRBV25-1 and TRBJ1-6, is EADIYQTPRYLVIGTGKKITLECSQTMGHDKMYWYQQDPGMELHLIHYSYGVNSTEKGDLSSESTVSRIRTEHFPLTLESARPSHTSQYLCASGDRASNSPLHFGNGTRLTVT.

In DNA form, the CDR3 reads TGCGCCAGCAGCTTGGGACTAGCGGGAAGCACAGATACGCAGTATTTT. Its translation is CASSLGLAGSTDTQYF. This sequence joins TRBV5-1 and TRBJ2-3, with 11 bases fitting TRBD2. Germline assignment: CDR1 SGHRS and CDR2 YFSETQ. Trimming took 0 bases from V and 0 from J; bases not matched to a gene: 0. This CDR3 has 16 residues.

The chain carries TRBV7-3 and TRBJ2-5; TRBD2 agrees at 8 bases. This CDR3 contains 17 residues. From germline, CDR1 is SGHTA and CDR2 FQGTGA. Trimming took 2 bases from V and 3 from J; bases not matched to a gene: 11. The CDR3 nucleotides read TGTGCCAGCAGCTTATCCCCTGGTAGCGGGGCGAAAGAGACCCAGTACTTC. It encodes CASSLSPGSGAKETQYF.

The V gene is TRBV28, the J gene TRBJ1-4; tentative D call: TRBD1 (5 bases). With 4 bases removed from V and 8 bases from J, the gap between germline ends came to 17 bases. Per the germline V gene, CDR1 is MDHEN and CDR2 is SYDVKM. The CDR3 extends over 15 amino acids. DNA for the CDR3: TGTGCCAGCAGTTCAGGAGGGCAGGGAGCCGAAAAACTGTTTTTT. Amino acid sequence: CASSSGGQGAEKLFF.

V and J are TRBV4-1 and TRBJ1-1, with D possibly being TRBD1 (5 bases). Germline V lookup: CDR1 MGHRA, CDR2 YSYEKL. This CDR3 comprises 14 residues. Trimming cost V 3 bases and J 2 bases, with 10 bases left between them. The CDR3 protein is CASSHVDSNTEAFF. Here the CDR3 DNA reads TGCGCCAGCAGCCATGTCGACAGTAACACTGAAGCTTTCTTT.

The chain recombines TRBV6-2 or TRBV6-3 with TRBJ2-5, with a possible D match to TRBD2 (6 bases). CDR3 length: 16 residues. Deletions cut 0 bases from V and 2 bases from J, with 13 bases between. The V gene's germline CDR1 is MNHEY and CDR2 SVGEGT. CDR3 bases: TGTGCCAGCAGTTACTCTCGTGGACGGGGGCAAGAGACCCAGTACTTC. Translated: CASSYSRGRGQETQYF.

The rearrangement uses TRBV7-2 and TRBJ2-7; TRBD2 matches 14 bases. The J segment lost 3 bases and the V segment lost 6 bases, leaving 4 bases of the junction unmatched. Germline CDR1 is SGHTA and CDR2 is FQGNSA. CDR3 length: 15 residues. The CDR3 spells CASRGGLAGVYEQYF. DNA for the CDR3: TGTGCCAGCAGAGGGGGACTAGCGGGAGTCTACGAGCAGTACTTC.

The chain couples TRBV11-2 to TRBJ1-3; D call uncertain. Between the trimmed V and J ends, which lost 0 bases and 0 bases, there was a span of 12 bases. The CDR3 has 17 amino acids. Germline V CDR1 and CDR2: SGHAT, FQNNGV. This CDR3 is CASSLEEGPISGNTIYF. In DNA form, the CDR3 reads TGTGCCAGCAGCTTAGAGGAGGGTCCGATCTCTGGAAACACCATATATTTT.

Here the CDR3 DNA reads TGTGCCAGCAGTTTCCGACCCTTCACTAGCTCGCATGAGCAGTTCTTC. This sequence encodes CASSFRPFTSSHEQFF. This chain links TRBV27 with TRBJ2-1, with D maybe TRBD2 (6 bases). This CDR3 spans 16 amino acids. V lost 3 bases, J lost 8 bases, and 20 bases lay in between. Germline loops: CDR1 MNHEY, CDR2 SMNVEV (reference sequence).

This chain uses TRBV4-1 with TRBJ2-1; a possible D gene is TRBD2 (6 bases). From germline, CDR1 is MGHRA and CDR2 YSYEKL. The CDR3 spans 14 residues. The V end lost 3 bases, the J end lost 7 bases, and 13 bases lay between the germline ends. This CDR3 reads CASSHDRRGNEQFF. The CDR3 bases are TGCGCCAGCAGCCACGACAGACGGGGGAATGAGCAGTTCTTC.

V gene TRBV5-1 combines with J gene TRBJ2-7; TRBD1 matches at 8 bases. The V and J ends lost 1 base and 5 bases, in that order; junction bases with no gene match: 8. CDR3 size: 15 residues. Germline V CDR1 and CDR2: SGHRS, YFSETQ. CDR3 sequence reads: CASSLITGQAHEQYF. The CDR3 DNA follows: TGCGCCAGCAGCTTGATTACGGGACAGGCACACGAGCAGTACTTC. The whole variable domain, filled in from reference TRBV5-1 and TRBJ2-7, reads KAGVTQTPRYLIKTRGQQVTLSCSPISGHRSVSWYQQTPGQGLQFLFEYFSETQRNKGNFPGRFSGRQFSNSRSEMNVSTLELGDSALYLCASSLITGQAHEQYFGPGTRLTVT.

V is TRBV19 and J is TRBJ2-2; TRBD2 matches at 8 bases. This CDR3 contains 14 residues. CDR1 is LNHDA, CDR2 SQIVND, per germline (reference sequence). Germline trimming cut 7 bases from V and 0 bases from J; bases unmatched to any gene: 1. CDR3 loop: CASKRGSNTGELFF. The DNA of the CDR3 is TGTGCCAGTAAGCGGGGGTCGAACACCGGGGAGCTGTTTTTT.

The V and J genes are TRBV9 and TRBJ1-5; a weak D match, TRBD1 (5 bases). Trimming removed 0 bases at V and 3 bases at J, with 10 bases between. The CDR3 length is 15 residues. Germline V lookup: CDR1 SGDLS, CDR2 YYNGEE. Here the CDR3 DNA reads TGTGCCAGCAGCGTAGCGGGGGAAATCAATCAGCCCCAGCATTTT. Translating gives CASSVAGEINQPQHF. Filled out from reference TRBV9 and TRBJ1-5, the complete variable domain reads DSGVTQTPKHLITATGQRVTLRCSPRSGDLSVYWYQQSLDQGLQFLIQYYNGEERAKGNILERFSAQQFPDLHSELNLSSLELGDSALYFCASSVAGEINQPQHFGDGTRLSIL.

This sequence joins TRBV28 and TRBJ1-1; D uncertain. From germline, CDR1 is MDHEN and CDR2 SYDVKM. CDR3 length equals 14 residues. V was trimmed by 0 bases and J by 4 bases, leaving 9 bases between them. The CDR3 here is CASSLWGSTTEAFF. The CDR3, as DNA: TGTGCCAGCAGTTTATGGGGCAGCACCACTGAAGCTTTCTTT.

The gene calls are TRBV7-6 and TRBJ2-5, with D possibly being TRBD2 (7 bases). Trimming took off 0 bases at V and 4 bases at J, with 9 bases between the two ends. This CDR3 has 14 residues. Germline CDR1 SGHVS, CDR2 FNYEAQ. The CDR3 is CASSLAGGRETQYF. The DNA for the CDR3 is TGTGCCAGCAGCTTAGCGGGGGGGCGAGAGACCCAGTACTTC.

This chain uses TRBV28 with TRBJ1-5, with TRBD1 matching over 10 bases. The CDR3 covers 12 residues. The germline V gene has CDR1 MDHEN and CDR2 SYDVKM. The chain's CDR3 is CAGGTGDQPQHF. The CDR3 nucleotides are TGTGCGGGGGGGACAGGGGATCAGCCCCAGCATTTT.

The rearrangement joins TRBV28 to TRBJ1-2; the match to TRBD1 covers 8 bases. V gave up 6 bases and J gave up 4 bases; unmatched junction bases: 7. This CDR3 comprises 14 residues. The germline V gene has CDR1 MDHEN and CDR2 SYDVKM. The chain's CDR3 is CASSRQGRSYGYTF. The CDR3 bases are TGTGCCAGCAGCCGACAGGGGCGTTCCTATGGCTACACCTTC.

This chain joins TRBV18 and TRBJ2-1; 14 bases line up with TRBD2. The length of the CDR3 is 17 residues. Germline CDR1 is KGHSH and CDR2 is LQKENI. Unmatched junction bases numbered 4, after V lost 3 bases and J lost 3 bases. In DNA, the CDR3 is TGTGCCAGCTCACCGGGACTAGCGGGAGTCCTCTACAATGAGCAGTTCTTC. It yields the protein CASSPGLAGVLYNEQFF.

This chain uses TRBV5-1 with TRBJ1-6; D ambiguous. This CDR3 region has 13 residues. V lost 1 base, J lost 10 bases, and 9 bases lay in between. Germline CDR1 SGHRS, CDR2 YFSETQ. CDR3 in DNA: TGCGCCAGCAGCTTGAACAGCCTCTCACCCCTCCACTTT. Residues: CASSLNSLSPLHF.

This rearrangement joins TRBV3-1 (or the pseudogene TRBV3-2) to TRBJ1-2; D gene unclear. The V end lost 5 bases, the J end lost 7 bases, and 14 bases lay between the germline ends. The CDR3 totals 13 residues. The germline V gene has CDR1 LGHDT and CDR2 YNNKEL (reference sequence). For the CDR3, the DNA is TGTGCCAGCAGCTTAAGCCTGCACGTTGGCTACACCTTC. Translation: CASSLSLHVGYTF.

The chain recombines TRBV28 with TRBJ1-2; D may be TRBD1 (6 bases). This CDR3 contains 15 residues. V shed 6 bases and J shed 0 bases, with 14 bases lying between them. Germline CDR1 reads MDHEN; CDR2 reads SYDVKM. For the CDR3, the DNA is TGTGCCAGCAGCACCCGAGGGGGAGCTAACTATGGCTACACCTTC. Translated: CASSTRGGANYGYTF.